The 25 T cell receptor beta chains presented below share a single source sample, sequenced in a study of blood T cell repertoires in COVID-19. Repertoires were generated with immunoSEQ multiplex PCR, while TCRdb's copy carries only in-frame clones and drops some. The repertoire consists of approximately 230,000 clones, with around nine tenths occurring once and the leading ten covering over 4%. Sequencing used PBMCs or T cells enriched from blood (not recorded which). All receptors come from a young woman who had recovered from COVID-19.

The CDR3 region is CASSQGLAGGILETQYF. DNA of the CDR3: TGTGCCAGCAGCCAAGGGTTAGCGGGAGGGATCTTAGAGACCCAGTACTTC. The V and J genes are TRBV4-2 and TRBJ2-5; 11 bases fit TRBD2. Trimming removed 1 base from V and 4 bases from J; junction bases left unmatched: 8. The CDR3 is 17 amino acids. Per germline, CDR1 LGHNA and CDR2 YNFKEQ.

The gene calls are TRBV1 and TRBJ2-5; no check of the table's D call, TRBD2, against the DNA was made. TRBV1 is classified as a pseudogene. The CDR3 has 19 amino acids. CDR3 sequence (DNA): TGCACCAGCAGCGCCAGGACTAGCGGGAGGGCCAGACCCACAGGGACCCAGTACTTC. Protein: CTSSARTSGRARPTGTQYF.

The V gene is TRBV7-3, the J gene TRBJ2-3; no clear D gene. The length of the CDR3 is 13 residues. Trimming pared 5 bases from V and 2 bases from J, leaving 8 bases between. CDR1 SGHTA and CDR2 FQGTGA come from the germline V gene. CDR3 DNA: TGTGCCAGCAGCATTCTATCCACAGATACGCAGTATTTT. Its translation is CASSILSTDTQYF.

The gene calls are TRBV9 and TRBJ2-3; TRBD2 matches 7 bases. After removal of 4 bases from V and 9 bases from J, the junction contained 17 bases not matched to a gene. The CDR3 is made up of 16 amino acids. CDR1 is SGDLS and CDR2 is YYNGEE in the germline V gene. CDR3: CASSPRGGSSQWTQYF. The DNA of the CDR3 is TGTGCCAGCAGCCCCCGCGGGGGATCAAGTCAATGGACGCAGTATTTT.

This chain joins TRBV7-9 and TRBJ1-1; maybe TRBD1 (6 bases). The CDR3 contains 15 residues. V lost 1 base and J lost 0, with 9 bases in between. CDR1 and CDR2 from the germline V gene are SEHNR and FQNEAQ (reference sequence). The CDR3 DNA follows: TGTGCCAGCAGCTTAGTCTCAGGGGTGAACACTGAAGCTTTCTTT. Translation gives CASSLVSGVNTEAFF.

This chain connects TRBV4-2 to TRBJ1-3; D is perhaps TRBD1 (5 bases). CDR3 length: 13 amino acids. V was clipped by 3 bases and J by 3 bases, with 6 bases between them. CDR1 and CDR2 from the germline V gene are LGHNA and YNFKEQ. The CDR3 loop reads CASSQGLGNTIYF. CDR3 DNA sequence: TGTGCCAGCAGCCAGGGACTTGGAAACACCATATATTTT.

V usage is TRBV6-5 and J usage is TRBJ1-2, with 9 bases fitting TRBD1. Per the germline V gene, CDR1 is MNHEY and CDR2 is SVGAGI. After removal of 6 bases from V and 6 bases from J, the junction contained 11 bases not matched to a gene. CDR3 length: 15 residues. The CDR3 here is CASSPTFDRGNGYTF. The CDR3 DNA reads TGTGCCAGCAGCCCCACCTTTGACAGGGGGAATGGCTACACCTTC.

The chain employs TRBV6-5 and TRBJ1-2, with 8 bases that match TRBD1. CDR1 is MNHEY, CDR2 SVGAGI, per germline. The junction had 7 bases not matched to a gene; V was cut back by 8 bases and J by 8 bases. This CDR3 comprises 12 residues. The CDR3 reads CASGRPGGGYTF. CDR3 sequence (DNA): TGTGCCAGCGGCCGGCCAGGGGGCGGCTACACCTTC.

The rearrangement links TRBV3-1 (or the pseudogene TRBV3-2) to TRBJ2-1; D unresolved. Germline V gene sequence: CDR1 LGHDT, CDR2 YNNKEL (reference sequence). The CDR3 is 15 residues long. Trimming shortened V by 5 bases and J by 0 bases, and 11 bases separated the two germline ends. CDR3 sequence reads: CASSATQSSYNEQFF. CDR3 DNA: TGTGCCAGCAGCGCTACTCAAAGCTCCTACAATGAGCAGTTCTTC.

The rearrangement links TRBV2 to TRBJ1-5; 10 bases map to TRBD1. CDR1 and CDR2 (germline): SNHLY, FYNNEI. This CDR3 spans 14 amino acids. V shed 8 bases and J 4 bases; nucleotides not matched to a gene: 5. CDR3: CASSTGGGNQPQHF. The CDR3 nucleotides are TGTGCCAGCTCGACAGGGGGCGGGAATCAGCCCCAGCATTTT.

V usage is TRBV10-3 and J usage is TRBJ2-5; possibly TRBD1 for D (5 bases). V shed 3 bases and J shed 2 bases, with 19 bases lying between them. Germline lookup yields CDR1 ENHRY and CDR2 SYGVKD. The CDR3 is 17 residues long. The CDR3 DNA sequence: TGTGCCATCAGTGACAGGGTTTACCAATTTACACAAGAGACCCAGTACTTC. As protein: CAISDRVYQFTQETQYF.

The J gene is TRBJ2-2, the V gene TRBV10-3; D not certain. Germline V gene lookup returns CDR1 ENHRY and CDR2 SYGVKD. The V end lost 10 bases, the J end lost 1 base, and 13 bases lay between the germline ends. The CDR3 is made up of 14 amino acids. The CDR3 sequence is CASSSNGNTGELFF. For the CDR3, the DNA is TGTGCCAGCTCTTCAAACGGGAACACCGGGGAGCTGTTTTTT.

The genes are TRBV7-2 and TRBJ1-6; weak D call: TRBD1 (6 bases). Trimming stripped 5 bases from V and 8 bases from J, with 10 bases between. The CDR3 contains 13 residues. The germline V gene encodes CDR1 SGHTA and CDR2 FQGNSA. The CDR3 loop reads CASSIRQDSPLHF. Here the CDR3 DNA reads TGTGCCAGCAGCATAAGACAGGATTCACCCCTCCACTTT. Full variable domain (rest looked up from reference TRBV7-2 and TRBJ1-6): GAGVSQSPSNKVTEKGKDVELRCDPISGHTALYWYRQSLGQGLEFLIYFQGNSAPDKSGLPSDRFSAERTGGSVSTLTIQRTQQEDSAVYLCASSIRQDSPLHFGNGTRLTVT.

In DNA, the CDR3 is TGTGCCAGCAGCGTAGGTGGAGGGCTCTCTGGAAACACCATATATTTT. Protein: CASSVGGGLSGNTIYF. J is TRBJ1-3 and V is TRBV9, with D unclear. The CDR3 contains 16 residues. Germline V CDR1 and CDR2: SGDLS, YYNGEE. The V gene lost 0 bases and the J gene lost 0 bases, with 10 bases spanning the gap.

The chain combines TRBV6-5 with TRBJ2-7; D is unclear. Per the germline V gene, CDR1 is MNHEY and CDR2 is SVGAGI. V lost 7 bases and J 3 bases, leaving 16 bases between the germline ends. The CDR3 spans 14 residues. In DNA form, the CDR3 reads TGTGCCAGCACCTCCGAGATGGTAAACTACGAGCAGTACTTC. Translated: CASTSEMVNYEQYF.

The rearrangement joins TRBV7-2 to TRBJ1-2; no firm D call. CDR1 and CDR2 (germline): SGHTA, FQGNSA. There are 16 residues in the CDR3. Trimming pared 0 bases from V and 2 bases from J, leaving 13 bases between. The CDR3 spells CASSLARHGGNYGYTF. CDR3 in DNA: TGTGCCAGCAGCTTAGCGCGGCACGGCGGGAACTATGGCTACACCTTC.

CDR3 nucleotide sequence: TGTGCCAGCAGTTTAACAGGGAGGGGGACCGAGCAGTACTTC. Translated, it gives CASSLTGRGTEQYF. The V gene is TRBV27, the J gene TRBJ2-7; TRBD2 might be the D (7 bases). Germline-derived CDR1 and CDR2 are MNHEY and SMNVEV (reference sequence). Trimming pared 2 bases from V and 6 bases from J, leaving 14 bases between. The CDR3 loop spans 14 amino acids.

The CDR3 loop is CASSLPRTSTDTQYF. The CDR3 bases are TGTGCCAGCAGCTTACCTCGGACTAGCACAGATACGCAGTATTTT. The rearrangement joins TRBV7-8 to TRBJ2-3; weak D call: TRBD2 (5 bases). The V gene lost 2 bases and the J gene lost 0 bases, with 9 bases spanning the gap. Germline V gene sequence: CDR1 SGHVS, CDR2 FQNEAQ. The CDR3 length is 15 residues.

The sample holds one count of this clone. The chain has TRBV28 and TRBJ2-7; TRBD1 matches at 9 bases. The CDR3 is 14 residues long. The V segment lost 7 bases and the J segment 6 bases; nucleotides outside the gene matches: 10. Germline CDR1 and CDR2: MDHEN and SYDVKM. CDR3 protein: CASNGGQGTFEQYF. The CDR3 DNA sequence: TGTGCCAGCAACGGCGGACAGGGGACGTTCGAGCAGTACTTC.

The chain uses TRBV30 and TRBJ1-1; D is unresolved. Germline assignment: CDR1 GTSNPN and CDR2 SVGIG (reference sequence). CDR3 length: 13 residues. Deletions cut 2 bases from V and 1 base from J, with 8 bases between. In DNA form, the CDR3 reads TGTGCCTGGAGTACTACAACGAACACTGAAGCTTTCTTT. Translation: CAWSTTTNTEAFF.

This chain links TRBV11-1 with TRBJ2-7; D remains unclear. Trimming stripped 6 bases from V and 5 bases from J, with 20 bases between. CDR3 length: 15 residues. Germline CDR1 reads SGHAT; CDR2 reads FQDESV (reference sequence). This CDR3 is CASSPMSNYPDEQYF. In DNA form, the CDR3 reads TGTGCCAGCAGTCCAATGTCCAACTACCCGGACGAGCAGTACTTC.

The chain employs TRBV10-2 and TRBJ2-1, with TRBD2 as a possible D gene (5 bases). V gave up 7 bases and J gave up 4 bases, with 8 bases separating them. This CDR3 spans 12 amino acids. Per the germline V gene, CDR1 is WSHSY and CDR2 is SAAADI. The CDR3 loop reads CASNERYNEQFF. The CDR3 bases are TGCGCCAGCAACGAGCGGTACAATGAGCAGTTCTTC.

Only one count was recorded for this clone. This chain connects TRBV5-1 to TRBJ2-3; D is unresolved. The V and J ends lost 3 bases and 2 bases respectively, with 16 bases between them. The CDR3 totals 16 residues. Germline assignment: CDR1 SGHRS and CDR2 YFSETQ. The DNA for the CDR3 is TGCGCCAGCAGCTATGAAGTGCGCGGCCCCACAGATACGCAGTATTTT. Its protein is CASSYEVRGPTDTQYF.

V and J are TRBV28 and TRBJ2-7, with D possibly matching TRBD2 (6 bases). V lost 5 bases and J lost 2, with 10 bases in between. Germline CDR1 reads MDHEN; CDR2 reads SYDVKM. The length of the CDR3 is 13 residues. The CDR3 here is CASSPPGAYEQYF. The CDR3 coding sequence is TGTGCCAGCAGTCCGCCGGGGGCCTACGAGCAGTACTTC.

The chain employs TRBV19 and TRBJ2-1, with D unclear. CDR3 length: 15 residues. Trimming removed 3 bases from V and 7 bases from J, with 16 bases in between. CDR1 and CDR2 from the germline V gene are LNHDA and SQIVND (reference sequence). The CDR3 sequence is CASSIFRGLENEQFF. CDR3 coding DNA: TGTGCCAGTAGTATTTTTAGAGGCCTCGAAAATGAGCAGTTCTTC.